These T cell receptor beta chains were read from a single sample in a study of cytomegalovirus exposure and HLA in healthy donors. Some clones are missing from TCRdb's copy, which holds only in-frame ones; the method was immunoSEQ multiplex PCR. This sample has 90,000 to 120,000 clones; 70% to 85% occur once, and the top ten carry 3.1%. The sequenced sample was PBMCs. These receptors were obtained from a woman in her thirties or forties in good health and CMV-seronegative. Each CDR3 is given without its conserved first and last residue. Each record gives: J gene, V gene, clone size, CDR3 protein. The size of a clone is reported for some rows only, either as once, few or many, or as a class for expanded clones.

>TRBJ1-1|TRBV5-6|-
ASSLDSEAF
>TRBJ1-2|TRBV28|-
ASSGPSGTGGVGGYT
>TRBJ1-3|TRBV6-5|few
ASSYGGVGNTIY
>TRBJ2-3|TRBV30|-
AWSVVPEWTDTQY
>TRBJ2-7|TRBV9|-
ASSLDRDPYEQY
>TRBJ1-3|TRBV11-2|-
ASSFNREIY
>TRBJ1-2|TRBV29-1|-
SVEEVGQWGGYT
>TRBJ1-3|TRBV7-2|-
ASSPSRDRGGNTIY
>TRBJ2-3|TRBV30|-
AWSPLLGRASVDTQY
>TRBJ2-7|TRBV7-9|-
ASSALRRYEQY
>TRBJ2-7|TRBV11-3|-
ASNERGYPNYEQY
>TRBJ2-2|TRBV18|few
ASSPPDLLNTGELF
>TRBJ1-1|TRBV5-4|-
ASSLYQQKNTEAF
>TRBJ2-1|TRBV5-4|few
ASSAPGVYEQF
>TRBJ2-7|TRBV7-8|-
ASSSGTGEVQY
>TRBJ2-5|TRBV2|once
ASSGRREGQETQY
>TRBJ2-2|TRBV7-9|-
ASSSLSGKSRTGELF
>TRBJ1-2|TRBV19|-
ASSKTAYGYT
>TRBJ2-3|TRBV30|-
AWSRTSGRTDTQY
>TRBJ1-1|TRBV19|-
ASSRQGTYTEAF
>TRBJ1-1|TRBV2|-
ASSGGGPNTEAF
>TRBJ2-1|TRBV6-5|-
ASSYGAGSYNEQF
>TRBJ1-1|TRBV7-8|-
ASTMEGLNTEAF
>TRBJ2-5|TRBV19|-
ASSFGSYQETQY
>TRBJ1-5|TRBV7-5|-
VRSFRGGQPQH
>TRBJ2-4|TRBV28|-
ASSLWGAQNIQY
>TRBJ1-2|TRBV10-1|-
ASRLMGQGGGYGYT
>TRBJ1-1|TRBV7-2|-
ASRMPGNTEAF
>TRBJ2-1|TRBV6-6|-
ASSPGQGFSSNEQF
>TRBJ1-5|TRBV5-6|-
ASSFKGVGDQPQH
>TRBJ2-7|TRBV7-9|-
ASSLVSSNYEQY
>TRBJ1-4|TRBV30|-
AWSRASGATNEKLF
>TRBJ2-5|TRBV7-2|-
ASSSRSGGETQY
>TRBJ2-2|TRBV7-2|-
ASSLLAGGPAGELF
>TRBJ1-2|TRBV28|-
ASSPSGTLAHT
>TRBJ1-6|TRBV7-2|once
ASSLGVRAYSPLH
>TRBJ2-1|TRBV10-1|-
ASSRLAGFEQF
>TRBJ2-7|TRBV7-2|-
ASTIPGLLEQY
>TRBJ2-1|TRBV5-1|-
ASSPGLASYNEQF
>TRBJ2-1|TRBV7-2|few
ASSRDRGYNEQF
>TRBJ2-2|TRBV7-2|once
ASSLNPAGGGTGELF
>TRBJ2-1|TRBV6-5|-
ASSPGQGVVNEQF
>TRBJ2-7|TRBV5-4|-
ASSLGQGVGEQY
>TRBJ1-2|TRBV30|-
AWSVRQGGAGYT
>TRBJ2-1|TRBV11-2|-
ASSLGRYNEQF
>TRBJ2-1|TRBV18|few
ASSHGAGGYNEQF
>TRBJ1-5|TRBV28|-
ASSGRGGSNQPQH
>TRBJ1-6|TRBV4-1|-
ASSQGPRTVGYSPLH
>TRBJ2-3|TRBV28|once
ASSLGAVGSDTQY
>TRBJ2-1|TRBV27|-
ASSSVLTSGSNNEQF
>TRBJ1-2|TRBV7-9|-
SSSFGSVGYT
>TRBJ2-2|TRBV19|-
ATHQRVAGELF
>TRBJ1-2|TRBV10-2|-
ASSESNGGNYGYT
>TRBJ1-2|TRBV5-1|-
ASSLVTGDYGYT
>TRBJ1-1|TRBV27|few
ASSFSRDTTGSTEAF
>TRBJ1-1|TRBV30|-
AWSVGHGNTEAF
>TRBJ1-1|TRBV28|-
ASSLRGTPPF